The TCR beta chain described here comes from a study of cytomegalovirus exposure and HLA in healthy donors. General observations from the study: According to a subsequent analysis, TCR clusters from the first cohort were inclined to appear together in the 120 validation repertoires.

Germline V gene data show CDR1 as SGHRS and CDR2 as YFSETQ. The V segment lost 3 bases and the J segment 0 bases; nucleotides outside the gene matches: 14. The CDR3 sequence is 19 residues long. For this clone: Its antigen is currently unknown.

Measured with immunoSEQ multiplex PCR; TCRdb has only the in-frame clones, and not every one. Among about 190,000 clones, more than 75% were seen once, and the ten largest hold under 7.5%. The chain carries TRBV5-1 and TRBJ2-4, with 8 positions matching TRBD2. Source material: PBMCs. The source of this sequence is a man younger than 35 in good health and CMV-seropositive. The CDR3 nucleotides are TGCGCCAGCAGCTCCCGGGGACTAGTTCTTTCGCTAGCCAAAAACATTCAGTACTTC. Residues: CASSSRGLVLSLAKNIQYF.